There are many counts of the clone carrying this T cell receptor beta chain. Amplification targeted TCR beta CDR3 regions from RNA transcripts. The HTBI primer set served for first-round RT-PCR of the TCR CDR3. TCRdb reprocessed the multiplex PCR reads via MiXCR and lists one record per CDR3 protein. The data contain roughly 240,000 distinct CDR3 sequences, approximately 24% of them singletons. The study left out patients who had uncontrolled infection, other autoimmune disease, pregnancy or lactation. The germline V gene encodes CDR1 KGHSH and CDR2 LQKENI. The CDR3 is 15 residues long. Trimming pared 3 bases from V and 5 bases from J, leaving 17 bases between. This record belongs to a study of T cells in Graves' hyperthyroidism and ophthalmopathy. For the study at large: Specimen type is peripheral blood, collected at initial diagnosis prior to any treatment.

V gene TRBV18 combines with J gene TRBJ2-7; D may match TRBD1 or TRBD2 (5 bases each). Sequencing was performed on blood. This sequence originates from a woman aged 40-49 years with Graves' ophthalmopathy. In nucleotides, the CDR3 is TGTGCCAGCTCACCGGGGGTTGCGGCTTTAGACGAGCAGTACTTC. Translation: CASSPGVAALDEQYF.